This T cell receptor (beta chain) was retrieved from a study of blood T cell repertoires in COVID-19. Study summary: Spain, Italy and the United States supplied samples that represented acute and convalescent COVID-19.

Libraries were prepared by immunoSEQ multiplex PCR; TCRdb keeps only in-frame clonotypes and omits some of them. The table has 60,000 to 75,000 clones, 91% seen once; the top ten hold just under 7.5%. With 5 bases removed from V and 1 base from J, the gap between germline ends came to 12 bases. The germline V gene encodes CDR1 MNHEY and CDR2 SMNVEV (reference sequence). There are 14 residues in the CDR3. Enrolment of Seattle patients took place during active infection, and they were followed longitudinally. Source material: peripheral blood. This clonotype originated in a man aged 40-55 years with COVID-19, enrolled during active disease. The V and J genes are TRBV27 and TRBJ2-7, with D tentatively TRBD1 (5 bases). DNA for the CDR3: TGTGCCAGCAGTATCTTCCAGGGTTCCTACGAGCAGTACTTC. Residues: CASSIFQGSYEQYF.